This T cell receptor (beta chain) was obtained from a study of T cell responses to AZD1222 COVID-19 vaccine. Overall study findings and caveats: Clonal diversity may have been underestimated, and the donors were mostly white British, with more females than males. Spike-specific TCR depth and breadth grew after two AZD1222 doses.

The repertoire was sequenced with immunoSEQ multiplex PCR; TCRdb's copy has only in-frame clones and lacks some. The sample includes some 150,000 clones, about 91% seen only once; the top ten take about 16%. Regarding this clone: The antigen is unknown.

Sample: peripheral blood, taken on day 0 of AZD1222 vaccination. This TCR derives from an adult in good health.

CDR3 sequence reads: CASSFTHNHRTYEQYF. CDR3 sequence (DNA): TGTGCCAGCAGTTTTACCCACAACCACCGAACCTACGAGCAGTACTTC. The chain uses TRBV28 and TRBJ2-7; D ambiguous. V was cut by 3 bases and J by 2 bases, with 17 bases left in between. CDR1 is MDHEN and CDR2 is SYDVKM in the germline V gene. The CDR3 covers 16 residues.